This T cell receptor beta chain was observed in a study of long-term antiretroviral therapy in people with HIV. There are 13 residues in the CDR3. The ends were cut back, 7 bases at V and 5 bases at J, with 11 bases in the middle. Germline V CDR1 and CDR2: MNHNS, SASEGT. Sequencing relied on immunoSEQ assay v3.0, run at survey level. Method: immunoSEQ multiplex PCR; TCRdb's copy keeps in-frame clones and lacks some. The sample records tens of thousands of clones, roughly 96% being singletons. Remarks on this clone: Antigen unknown.

Every one of the donors gave at least one pre-ART PBMC sample and at least two post-ART PBMC samples. Study results and limitations: Specimens of blood were obtained during about 2003 to 2017, possibly under older ART regimens. Clones expanded before ART dominated the repertoire at all time points.

This TCR derives from a man aged 25-40 years with HIV. The genes are TRBV6-1 and TRBJ2-2; D unresolved. The starting material was unsorted PBMCs, obtained 6.6 years after starting antiretroviral therapy. This chain's CDR3 is CASTNSGTGELFF. The CDR3 nucleotides are TGTGCCAGCACCAATTCCGGGACCGGGGAGCTGTTTTTT.